The 10 T cell receptor beta chains listed next were all sequenced from one sample in a study of T cells expressing NK-cell markers. No DNA is given; TCRdb re-called the 5' RACE reads and lists each CDR3 protein once. The sample totals about 460,000 distinct CDR3 sequences; its top ten clones hold 1.4%. Sequenced: blood T cells: a sorted CD56 or NKG2C T cell subset, CD4+ or CD8+ T cells, or bulk PBMC T cells (not recorded which). All receptors come from a woman aged 45-65 years in good health.

The chain employs TRBV20-1 and TRBJ2-1; without DNA, the TCRdb call of TRBD2 cannot be checked. The CDR3 is made up of 15 amino acids. The germline CDR1 and CDR2 sequences are DFQATT and SNEGSKA (reference sequence). The CDR3 loop is CSANPLADTYNEQFF.

The rearrangement joins TRBV6-1 to TRBJ2-7; TCRdb selects TRBD1, and the lack of DNA leaves this call unchecked. The CDR3 runs to 16 residues. The germline V gene has CDR1 MNHNS and CDR2 SASEGT. The CDR3 sequence: CASSGTRDIGTYEQYF.

V gene TRBV30 combines with J gene TRBJ2-3. CDR1 and CDR2 (germline): GTSNPN, SVGIG (reference sequence). This CDR3 region has 13 residues. CDR3 region: CAWSLGGTDTQYF.

The rearrangement joins TRBV25-1 to TRBJ2-5; as DNA is missing, the TRBD1 call by TCRdb cannot be tested. Germline assignment: CDR1 MGHDK and CDR2 SYGVNS. CDR3 length equals 15 residues. CDR3 region: CASSDTGNVRETQYF. The variable domain in full, completed from reference TRBV25-1 and TRBJ2-5, reads EADIYQTPRYLVIGTGKKITLECSQTMGHDKMYWYQQDPGMELHLIHYSYGVNSTEKGDLSSESTVSRIRTEHFPLTLESARPSHTSQYLCASSDTGNVRETQYFGPGTRLLVL.

The rearrangement uses TRBV18 and TRBJ2-5; the TCRdb D gene call, TRBD1, has no DNA to confirm it. Per germline, CDR1 KGHSH and CDR2 LQKENI. This CDR3 has 13 residues. The CDR3 reads CAIAAGTQETQYF.

The chain carries TRBV27 and TRBJ2-1. There are 13 residues in the CDR3. The germline gives CDR1 MNHEY, CDR2 SMNVEV (reference sequence). CDR3 sequence reads: CASTESWNNEQFF.

V is TRBV29-1 and J is TRBJ2-7; TCRdb designates TRBD1, a call that cannot be tested without DNA. CDR1 is SQVTM and CDR2 is ANQGSEA in the germline V gene. The CDR3 is 14 amino acids. CDR3 protein: CSVVPGQGLYEQYF.

This chain links TRBV2 with TRBJ2-2. The CDR3 runs 11 residues. CDR1 and CDR2 (germline): SNHLY, FYNNEI. The CDR3 region is CATDSTGELFF.

The V call is TRBV18, the J call TRBJ2-1; TCRdb outputs TRBD2, but without DNA this stays unchecked. CDR3 size: 16 residues. The germline V gene has CDR1 KGHSH and CDR2 LQKENI. CDR3 amino acids: CASSPPGGGGYNEQFF.

V is TRBV7-2 and J is TRBJ1-4. Germline V gene sequence: CDR1 SGHTA, CDR2 FQGNSA. CDR3 size: 17 residues. CDR3 protein: CASSGTSPVATNEKLFF.